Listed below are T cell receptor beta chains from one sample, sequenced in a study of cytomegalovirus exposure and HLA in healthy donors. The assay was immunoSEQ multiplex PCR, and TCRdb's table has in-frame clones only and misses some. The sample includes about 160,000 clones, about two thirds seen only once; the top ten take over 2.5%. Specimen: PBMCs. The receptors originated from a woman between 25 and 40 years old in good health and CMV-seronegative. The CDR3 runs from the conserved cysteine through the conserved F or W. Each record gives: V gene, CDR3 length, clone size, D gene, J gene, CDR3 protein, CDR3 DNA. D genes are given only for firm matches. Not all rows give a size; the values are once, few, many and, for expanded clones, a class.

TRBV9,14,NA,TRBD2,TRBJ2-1,CASSVLAGVNEQFF,TGTGCCAGCAGCGTCCTAGCGGGAGTCAATGAGCAGTTCTTC
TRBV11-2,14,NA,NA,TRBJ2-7,CASSDHRFPYEQYF,TGTGCCAGCAGCGATCACAGGTTCCCCTACGAGCAGTACTTC
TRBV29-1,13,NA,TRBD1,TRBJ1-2,CSVTIGQGYGYTF,TGCAGCGTTACGATAGGACAGGGCTATGGCTACACCTTC
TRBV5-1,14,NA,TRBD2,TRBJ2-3,CASRAGTNSDTQYF,TGCGCCAGCAGAGCCGGGACTAACTCAGATACGCAGTATTTT
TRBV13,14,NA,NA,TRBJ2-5,CASSLGRVQETQYF,TGTGCCAGCAGCTTAGGGCGGGTCCAAGAGACCCAGTACTTC
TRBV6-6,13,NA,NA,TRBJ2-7,CASSQGQGDEQYF,TGTGCCAGCAGTCAGGGGCAGGGCGACGAGCAGTACTTC
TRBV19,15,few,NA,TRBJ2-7,CASSSSGLESYEQYF,TGTGCCAGTAGTTCGAGCGGACTCGAATCCTACGAGCAGTACTTC
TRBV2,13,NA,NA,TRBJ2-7,CASSLIGGEEQYF,TGTGCCAGCAGTTTAATAGGGGGAGAAGAGCAGTACTTC
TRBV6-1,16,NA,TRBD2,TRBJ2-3,CASSGPLAGGTDTQYF,TGTGCCAGCAGTGGGCCCCTAGCGGGGGGAACAGATACGCAGTATTTT
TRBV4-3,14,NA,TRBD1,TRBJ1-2,CASSQEDRGYGYTF,TGCGCCAGCAGCCAAGAGGACAGGGGGTACGGCTACACCTTC
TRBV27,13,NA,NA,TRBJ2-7,CASSYKGGYEQYF,TGTGCCAGCAGTTATAAAGGAGGGTACGAGCAGTACTTC
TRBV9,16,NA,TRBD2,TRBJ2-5,CASSPFHGGAEETQYF,TGTGCCAGCAGCCCGTTTCACGGGGGGGCCGAAGAGACCCAGTACTTC
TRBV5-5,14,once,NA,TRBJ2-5,CASSPREPGETQYF,TGTGCCAGCAGCCCCCGGGAGCCCGGGGAGACCCAGTACTTC
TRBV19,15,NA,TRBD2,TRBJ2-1,CASSIVAGGDNEQFF,TGTGCCAGTAGTATAGTGGCGGGAGGTGACAATGAGCAGTTCTTC
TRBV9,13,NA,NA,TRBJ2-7,CASSVRTEGEQYF,TGTGCCAGCAGCGTACGAACGGAGGGGGAGCAGTACTTC
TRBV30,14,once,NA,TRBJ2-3,CAWKPGVSTDTQYF,TGTGCCTGGAAGCCGGGAGTGTCCACAGATACGCAGTATTTT
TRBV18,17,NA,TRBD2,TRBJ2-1,CASSPPERGPSLNEQFF,TGTGCCAGCTCACCACCCGAGCGGGGGCCTTCTTTAAATGAGCAGTTCTTC
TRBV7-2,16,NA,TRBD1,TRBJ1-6,CASSQTGVSYNSPLHF,TGCGCCAGCAGCCAAACAGGGGTGTCCTATAATTCACCCCTCCACTTT
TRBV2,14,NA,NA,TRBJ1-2,CASSVRGFNYGYTF,TGTGCCAGCAGTGTAAGAGGGTTTAACTATGGCTACACCTTC
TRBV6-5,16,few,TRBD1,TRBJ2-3,CASSLWGTGGSDTQYF,TGTGCCAGCAGTTTATGGGGCACAGGGGGCTCAGATACGCAGTATTTT
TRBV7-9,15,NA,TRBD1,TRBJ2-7,CASSLATGASYEQYF,TGTGCCAGCAGCTTAGCCACAGGGGCCTCCTACGAGCAGTACTTC
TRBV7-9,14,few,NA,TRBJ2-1,CASSLVGGDNEQFF,TGTGCCAGCAGCTTAGTGGGGGGAGACAATGAGCAGTTCTTC
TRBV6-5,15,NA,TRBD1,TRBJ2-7,CASRPKGQGPYEQYF,TGTGCCAGCAGGCCTAAGGGACAGGGACCCTACGAGCAGTACTTC
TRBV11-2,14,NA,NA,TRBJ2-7,CASSLQVSSYEQYF,TGTGCCAGCAGCTTGCAGGTCAGCTCCTACGAGCAGTACTTC
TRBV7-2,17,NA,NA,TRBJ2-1,CASSLDMAAISYNEQFF,TGTGCCAGCAGCTTAGACATGGCGGCTATCTCCTACAATGAGCAGTTCTTC
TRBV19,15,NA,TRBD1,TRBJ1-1,CASSIVTGINTEAFF,TGTGCCAGTAGTATAGTGACAGGGATAAACACTGAAGCTTTCTTT
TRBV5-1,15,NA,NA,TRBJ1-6,CASSPGGGDGSPLHF,TGCGCCAGCAGCCCTGGCGGCGGTGATGGGTCACCCCTCCACTTT
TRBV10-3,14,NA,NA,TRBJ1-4,CAISESRVGEKLFF,TGTGCCATCAGTGAGTCGAGGGTAGGGGAAAAACTGTTTTTT
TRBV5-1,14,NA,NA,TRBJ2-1,CASSLGGIYNEQFF,TGCGCCAGCAGCTTGGGGGGCATCTACAATGAGCAGTTCTTC
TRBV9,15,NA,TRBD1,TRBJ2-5,CASSLGTATQETQYF,TGTGCCAGCAGCCTAGGGACAGCTACACAAGAGACCCAGTACTTC
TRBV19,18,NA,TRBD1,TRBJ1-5,CASSIDLRKRGPYQPQHF,TGTGCCAGTAGTATAGATCTGAGGAAAAGGGGGCCTTATCAGCCCCAGCATTTT
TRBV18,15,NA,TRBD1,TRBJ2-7,CASSPATGGLYEQYF,TGTGCCAGCTCACCGGCGACAGGGGGATTGTACGAGCAGTACTTC
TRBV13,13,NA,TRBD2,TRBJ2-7,CASSLLAGEEQYF,TGTGCCAGCAGCCTCCTAGCGGGGGAAGAGCAGTACTTC
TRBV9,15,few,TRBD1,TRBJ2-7,CASSVLPGQGFEQYF,TGTGCCAGCAGCGTCCTACCGGGACAGGGGTTTGAGCAGTACTTC
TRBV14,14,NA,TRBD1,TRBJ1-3,CASSPDRAGNTIYF,TGTGCCAGCAGCCCTGACAGGGCTGGAAACACCATATATTTT
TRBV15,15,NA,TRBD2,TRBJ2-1,CATSRNPRGYNEQFF,TGTGCCACCAGCAGAAATCCGCGGGGGTACAATGAGCAGTTCTTC
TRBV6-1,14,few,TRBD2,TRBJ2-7,CASGPGLAGVEQYF,TGTGCCAGCGGGCCGGGACTAGCGGGAGTCGAGCAGTACTTC
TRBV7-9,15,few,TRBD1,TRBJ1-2,CASSRPGTGLYGYTF,TGTGCCAGCAGTCGTCCCGGGACAGGACTCTATGGCTACACCTTC
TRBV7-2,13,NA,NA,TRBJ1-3,CASSSRQGNTIYF,TGTGCCAGCAGCTCCAGACAGGGAAACACCATATATTTT
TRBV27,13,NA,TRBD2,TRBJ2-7,CASSLVAGVEQYF,TGTGCCAGCAGTTTGGTAGCGGGAGTCGAGCAGTACTTC
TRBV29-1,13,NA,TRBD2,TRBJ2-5,CSVRLAGVETQYF,TGCAGCGTACGACTAGCGGGAGTTGAGACCCAGTACTTC
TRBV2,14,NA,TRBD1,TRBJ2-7,CASSSQGATYEQYF,TGTGCCAGCAGTTCACAGGGGGCCACCTACGAGCAGTACTTC
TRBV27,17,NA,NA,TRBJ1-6,CASNKGGKSGNNSPLHF,TGTGCCAGCAATAAGGGAGGAAAGAGTGGGAATAATTCACCCCTCCACTTT
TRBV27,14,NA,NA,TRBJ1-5,CASSLSGVGQPQHF,TGTGCCAGCAGTTTATCAGGGGTAGGTCAGCCCCAGCATTTT
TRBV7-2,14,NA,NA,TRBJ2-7,CASSSPRALYEQYF,TGTGCCAGCAGCTCCCCCAGGGCCCTCTACGAGCAGTACTTC
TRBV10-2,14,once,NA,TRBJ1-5,CASRRQHSNQPQHF,TGCGCCAGCAGAAGACAACATAGCAATCAGCCCCAGCATTTT
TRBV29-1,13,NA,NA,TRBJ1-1,CSVWGGARTEAFF,TGCAGCGTGTGGGGGGGGGCGCGTACTGAAGCTTTCTTT
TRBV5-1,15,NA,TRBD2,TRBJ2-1,CASSLGGLAGDEQFF,TGCGCCAGCAGCTTGGGGGGACTAGCGGGAGACGAGCAGTTCTTC
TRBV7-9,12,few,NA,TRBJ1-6,CASSYTGDPLHF,TGTGCCAGCAGCTATACGGGGGACCCCCTCCACTTT
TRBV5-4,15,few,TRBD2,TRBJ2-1,CASSLEAGVENEQFF,TGTGCCAGCAGCTTGGAAGCGGGGGTGGAGAATGAGCAGTTCTTC
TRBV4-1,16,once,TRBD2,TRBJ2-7,CASSQGGLAGEHEQYF,TGCGCCAGCAGCCAGGGGGGACTAGCGGGAGAACACGAGCAGTACTTC
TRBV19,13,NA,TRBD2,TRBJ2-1,CGSAGGAYNEQFF,TGTGGCTCGGCGGGAGGGGCCTACAATGAGCAGTTCTTC
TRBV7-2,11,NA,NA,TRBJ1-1,CASSPRAEAFF,TGTGCCAGCAGCCCCCGGGCTGAAGCTTTCTTT
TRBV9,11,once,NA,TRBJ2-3,CASSPQFTQYF,TGTGCCAGCAGCCCGCAGTTTACGCAGTATTTT